These 6 T cell receptor beta chains were all obtained from the same sample, sequenced in a study of T cells in Graves' hyperthyroidism and ophthalmopathy. Amplified TCR beta CDR3 regions came from RNA transcripts. First-round RT-PCR of the TCR CDR3 relied on the HTBI primer set. TCRdb itself ran the multiplex PCR reads through MiXCR, one entry per CDR3 protein. The data contain hundreds of thousands of distinct CDR3 sequences, about 24% of them seen just once; the ten biggest clones take up about 10%. Input material: blood. These receptors all come from a woman in her 30s with Graves' ophthalmopathy.

The table lists this clonotype with many counts. J is TRBJ1-1 and V is TRBV25-1, with D perhaps matching TRBD1 (5 bases). Germline CDR1 is MGHDK and CDR2 is SYGVNS. The V gene lost 4 bases and the J gene lost 10 bases, with 13 bases spanning the gap. CDR3 length equals 12 residues. The CDR3 sequence is CASSARTGTAFF. Here the CDR3 DNA reads TGTGCCAGCAGTGCTCGGACGGGGACAGCTTTCTTT.

This clonotype was detected many times. The V call is TRBV20-1, the J call TRBJ2-7; 8 bases line up with TRBD2. CDR1 and CDR2 (germline): DFQATT, SNEGSKA (reference sequence). V gave up 6 bases and J gave up 3 bases; unmatched junction bases: 16. CDR3 size: 16 residues. The CDR3 DNA reads as TGCAGTGCCCCCCGCGGGGGGCGGGGGGACCTCTACGAGCAGTACTTC. Its protein is CSAPRGGRGDLYEQYF.

This clonotype has ten or more counts. This chain uses TRBV7-2 with TRBJ1-5; D unresolved. This CDR3 has 13 residues. The ends were cut back, 3 bases at V and 4 bases at J, with 7 bases in the middle. CDR1 is SGHTA and CDR2 is FQGNSA in the germline V gene. CDR3 nucleotide sequence: TGTGCCAGCAGCTTTCGACCGAATCAGCCCCAGCATTTT. Translation gives CASSFRPNQPQHF.

The chain is built from TRBV12-3 or TRBV12-4 and TRBJ2-5, with 10 nucleotides matching TRBD2. The J segment lost 4 bases and the V segment lost 2 bases, leaving 7 bases of the junction unmatched. CDR3 length: 16 amino acids. The CDR3 DNA reads TGTGCCAGCAGTTTAACCCTAGCGGGGGCAGGAGAGACCCAGTACTTC. Its protein product is CASSLTLAGAGETQYF.

The V call is TRBV20-1, the J call TRBJ1-6, with D perhaps matching TRBD1 (6 bases). The germline gives CDR1 DFQATT, CDR2 SNEGSKA (reference sequence). Between the trimmed V and J ends, which lost 0 bases and 5 bases, there was a span of 14 bases. The CDR3 covers 16 residues. This CDR3 reads CSARDLGGQNNSPLHF. CDR3 DNA: TGCAGTGCTAGAGACTTAGGAGGACAGAATAATTCACCCCTCCACTTT.

This clonotype was observed at least ten times. V and J are TRBV4-1 and TRBJ2-7; D remains unclear. The CDR3 runs 15 residues. The germline CDR1 and CDR2 sequences are MGHRA and YSYEKL. V gave up 0 bases and J gave up 2 bases, with 11 bases separating them. CDR3 sequence reads: CASSQDRLPAYEQYF. The CDR3 DNA follows: TGCGCCAGCAGCCAAGATAGGCTACCGGCCTACGAGCAGTACTTC.